The text below deals with one T cell receptor (beta chain). Its antigen is still unknown. Per-base qualities were not stored, and no clone one base away is much larger. From the cysteine through the phenylalanine, the CDR3 covers 15 amino acids. Of all the DNA, just the CDR3 is kept, 45 bases in frame from base 1. V was cut back by 3 bases and J by 5 bases, leaving a gap of 12 bases between them. Library preparation used the immunoSEQ multiplex PCR assay. DNA from the cultured and isolated CD4+ T cells underwent TCR beta CDR3 sequencing. For the original study's pipeline: The analysis removed non-productive TCR sequences, trimmed reads to the CDR3 region, and retained only CDR3s that were 7 or more amino acids long. Antigen-specific clonotypes were identified using the MANAFEST web app by comparison of expansion in peptide wells against reference cultures. To be called positive, a clone needed expansion at FDR<0.05 compared with the reference and with all other wells, an odds ratio greater than 5, and a frequency greater than 0.1% in two replicate wells. A clonotype was called cross-reactive if it was significantly expanded both in SARS-CoV-2 spike wells and in at least one common cold coronavirus spike condition. Using the stringdist R package, CDR3 similarity was measured by Levenshtein distance, and unrooted trees were constructed with ape in R 3.6.1. The immuneACCESS repertoire file appears here via TCRdb, limited to in-frame rearrangements. These files lack a portion of the clones; in checked studies, under half of the deficit traces to unresolved V genes, and the cause of the others is not known. V and J calls and clone size come straight from that table; D and trimming were deduced from the DNA. A total of about 81,000 clones appear in this sample, 77% of them only once. 0.85% to 1.2% of the sample belongs to the ten largest clones.

In the ViraFEST assay, PBMC were stimulated with viral peptide pools, and antigen-specific CD4+ T cell clonotypes were then identified by expansion using TCR sequencing. After 10 days of culture, CD4+ T cells were isolated with the EasySep CD4+ T cell isolation kit. Participants received two doses of either the BNT162b2 or the mRNA-1273 mRNA SARS-CoV-2 vaccine. The absence of prior SARS-CoV-2 infection in healthy vaccine recipients was confirmed by negative nucleocapsid antibodies before and after vaccination. A few million PBMC per well were cultured in IMDM with around 5% human AB serum, 10 IU/ml IL-2 and gentamicin, plus 10 ug/ml peptides. On days 3 and 7, half of the culture medium was replaced with fresh IL-2-containing medium. Unless noted otherwise, every peptide stimulation condition was grown in triplicate wells. Using Ficoll-Paque Plus gradient centrifugation, PBMC were separated from whole blood and then either used fresh or cryopreserved at -140C. The overlapping peptide pools covered the spike proteins of SARS-CoV-2 as well as those of the common cold coronaviruses HCoV-NL63, HCoV-OC43 and HCoV-229E. Genomic DNA was extracted from cultured CD4+ T cells with the QIAamp micro DNA kit.

The sample belongs to a study of vaccination effects on CD4 cells after COVID-19 (dated by TCRdb to between 2021 and 2024). For the wider study: Across the study, the median time from the second dose to post-vaccine sampling was 72 days (range 14 to 241). The study compared SARS-CoV-2 spike-specific CD4+ TCR repertoires before and after mRNA vaccination in COVID-19 convalescent patients and infection-naive vaccine recipients. Altogether, around ten COVID-19 convalescent patients and a few SARS-CoV-2-naive healthy vaccine recipients made up the full study. The Oncomine TCR Beta short-read assay on an Illumina iSeq 100 was used to sequence cultures from other donors in the study.

Study-wide conclusions, independent of this receptor: At late post-vaccination timepoints, both infection-induced and vaccine-induced clones showed marked clonal contraction, consistent with waning T cell responses. The study was limited by a small number of convalescent patients and lacked early post-infection timepoints. Among healthy vaccine recipients, nearly all vaccine-induced clones were SARS-CoV-2 mono-reactive, and only 1 of 255 was cross-reactive with common cold coronaviruses.

The input for sequencing was CD4+ T cells from PBMCs cultured with HCoV-OC43 spike peptides, taken after COVID-19 vaccination. The meaning of the sample's cell subset or site label: HCoV-OC43 spike overlapping peptide pool stimulation. Recombination joined TRBV5-3 with TRBJ1-6; there is no confident call for the D gene. TRBV5-3 is marked as an open reading frame, function uncertain. The receptor's source is a human donor who received a COVID-19 vaccine. The sequenced DNA: TGTGCCAGAAGCTCCCCCCGGCCCAATAATTCACCCCTCCACTTT. The resulting protein is CARSSPRPNNSPLHF.